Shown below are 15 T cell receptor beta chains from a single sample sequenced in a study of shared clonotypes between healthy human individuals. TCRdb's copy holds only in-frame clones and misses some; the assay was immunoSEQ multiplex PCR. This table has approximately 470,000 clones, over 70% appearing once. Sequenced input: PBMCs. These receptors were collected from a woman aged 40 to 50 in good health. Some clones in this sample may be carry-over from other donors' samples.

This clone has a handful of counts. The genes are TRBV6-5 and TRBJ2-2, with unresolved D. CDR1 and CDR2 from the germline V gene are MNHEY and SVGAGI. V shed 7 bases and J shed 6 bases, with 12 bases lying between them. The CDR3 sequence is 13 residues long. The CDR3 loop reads CASTRVFAGELFF. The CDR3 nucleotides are TGTGCCAGCACAAGAGTCTTCGCCGGGGAGCTGTTTTTT.

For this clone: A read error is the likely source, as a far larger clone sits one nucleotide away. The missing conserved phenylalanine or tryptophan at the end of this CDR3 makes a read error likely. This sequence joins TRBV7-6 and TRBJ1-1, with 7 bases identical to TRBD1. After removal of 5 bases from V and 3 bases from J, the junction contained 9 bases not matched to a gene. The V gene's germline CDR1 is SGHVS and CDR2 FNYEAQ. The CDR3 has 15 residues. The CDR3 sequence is CASSLVGGADTEAFL. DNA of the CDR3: TGTGCCAGCAGCCTGGTAGGGGGCGCAGACACTGAAGCTTTCCTT.

CDR3: CASSQGTSGNTIYF. In DNA form, the CDR3 reads TGTGCCAGCAGCCAAGGGACCTCTGGAAACACCATATATTTT. The chain uses TRBV6-6 and TRBJ1-3, with D perhaps matching TRBD1 (5 bases). Germline V gene sequence: CDR1 MNHNY, CDR2 SVGAGI (reference sequence). There are 14 residues in the CDR3. The ends were cut back, 6 bases at V and 0 bases at J, with 9 bases in the middle.

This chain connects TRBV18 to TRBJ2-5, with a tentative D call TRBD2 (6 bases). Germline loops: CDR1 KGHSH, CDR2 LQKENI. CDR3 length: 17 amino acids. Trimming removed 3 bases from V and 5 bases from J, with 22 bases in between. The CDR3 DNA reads TGTGCCAGCTCACCGCTAGCGAGATTAGGAGAAGGGGAGACCCAGTACTTC. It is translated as CASSPLARLGEGETQYF.

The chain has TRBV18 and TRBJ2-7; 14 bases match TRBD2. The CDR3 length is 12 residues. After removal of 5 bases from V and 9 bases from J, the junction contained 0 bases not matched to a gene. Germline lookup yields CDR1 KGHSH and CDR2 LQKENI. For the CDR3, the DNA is TGTGCCAGCTCAGGGACTAGCGGGGGGCAGTACTTC. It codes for CASSGTSGGQYF.

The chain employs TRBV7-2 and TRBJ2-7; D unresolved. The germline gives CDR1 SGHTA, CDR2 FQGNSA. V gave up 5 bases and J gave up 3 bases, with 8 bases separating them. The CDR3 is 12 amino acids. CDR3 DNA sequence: TGTGCCAGCAGCAGGGATCACTACGAGCAGTACTTC. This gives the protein CASSRDHYEQYF.

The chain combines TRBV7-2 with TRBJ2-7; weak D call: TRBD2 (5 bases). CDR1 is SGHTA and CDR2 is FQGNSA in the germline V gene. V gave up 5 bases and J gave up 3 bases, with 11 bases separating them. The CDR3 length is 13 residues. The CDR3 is CASSPRRDYEQYF. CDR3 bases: TGTGCCAGCAGCCCCCGCCGGGACTACGAGCAGTACTTC.

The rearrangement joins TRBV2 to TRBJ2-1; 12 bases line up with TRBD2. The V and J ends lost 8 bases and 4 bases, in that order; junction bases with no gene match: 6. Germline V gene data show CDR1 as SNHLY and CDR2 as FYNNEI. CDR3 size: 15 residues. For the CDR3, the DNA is TGTGCCAGCGGCGGGACTAGCGGGCCGTACAATGAGCAGTTCTTC. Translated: CASGGTSGPYNEQFF. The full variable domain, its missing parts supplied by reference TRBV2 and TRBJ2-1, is EPEVTQTPSHQVTQMGQEVILRCVPISNHLYFYWYRQILGQKVEFLVSFYNNEISEKSEIFDDQFSVERPDGSNFTLKIRSTKLEDSAMYFCASGGTSGPYNEQFFGPGTRLTVL.

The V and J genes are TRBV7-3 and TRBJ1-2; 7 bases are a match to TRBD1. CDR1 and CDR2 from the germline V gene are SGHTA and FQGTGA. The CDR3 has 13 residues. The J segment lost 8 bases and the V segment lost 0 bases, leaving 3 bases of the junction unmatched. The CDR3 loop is CASSLTATGGYTF. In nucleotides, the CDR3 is TGTGCCAGCAGCTTAACGGCGACAGGGGGCTACACCTTC.

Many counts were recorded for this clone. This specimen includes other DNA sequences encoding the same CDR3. CDR3 DNA: TGTGCCAGCAGTTTTAATCGGGGTATGACCTACGAGCAGTACTTC. Residues: CASSFNRGMTYEQYF. The chain has TRBV28 and TRBJ2-7, with D tentatively TRBD2 (5 bases). Per the germline V gene, CDR1 is MDHEN and CDR2 is SYDVKM. V was trimmed by 3 bases and J by 2 bases, leaving 14 bases between them. CDR3 length equals 15 residues.

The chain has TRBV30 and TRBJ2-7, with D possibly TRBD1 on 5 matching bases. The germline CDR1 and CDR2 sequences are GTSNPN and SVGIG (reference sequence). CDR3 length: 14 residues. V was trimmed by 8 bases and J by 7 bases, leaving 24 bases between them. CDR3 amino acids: CALLTPGPMQEQYF. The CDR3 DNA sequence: TGTGCCCTCCTTACTCCAGGGCCGATGCAGGAGCAGTACTTC.

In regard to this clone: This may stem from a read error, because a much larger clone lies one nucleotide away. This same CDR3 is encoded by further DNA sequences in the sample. This CDR3 reads CAWGTGVGASTDTQYF. The DNA for the CDR3 is TGTGCCTGGGGGACCGGAGTGGGGGCCTCAACAGATACGCAGTATTTT. This chain connects TRBV30 to TRBJ2-3; D is perhaps TRBD1 (6 bases). The CDR3 is 16 amino acids. Trimming took 5 bases from V and 3 from J, leaving 21 bases between them. CDR1 is GTSNPN and CDR2 is SVGIG in the germline V gene (reference sequence). Based on the CDR3 plus reference TRBV30 and TRBJ2-3, the full variable domain is SQTIHQWPATLVQPVGSPLSLECTVEGTSNPNLYWYRQAAGRGLQLLFYSVGIGQISSEVPQNLSASRPQDRQFILSSKKLLLSDSGFYLCAWGTGVGASTDTQYFGPGTRLTVL.

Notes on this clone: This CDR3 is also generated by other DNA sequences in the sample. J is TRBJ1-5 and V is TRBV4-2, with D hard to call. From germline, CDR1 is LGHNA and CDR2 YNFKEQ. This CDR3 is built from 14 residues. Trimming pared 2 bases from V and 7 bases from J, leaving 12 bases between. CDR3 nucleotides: TGTGCCAGCAGCCAAAATCTGGGCGTCCAGCCCCAGCATTTT. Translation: CASSQNLGVQPQHF.

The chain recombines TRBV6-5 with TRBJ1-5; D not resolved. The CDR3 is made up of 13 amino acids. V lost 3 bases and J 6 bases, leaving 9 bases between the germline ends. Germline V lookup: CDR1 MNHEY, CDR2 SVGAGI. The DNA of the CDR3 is TGTGCCAGCAGTTATCAGCGGGGTCAGCCCCAGCATTTT. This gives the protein CASSYQRGQPQHF.

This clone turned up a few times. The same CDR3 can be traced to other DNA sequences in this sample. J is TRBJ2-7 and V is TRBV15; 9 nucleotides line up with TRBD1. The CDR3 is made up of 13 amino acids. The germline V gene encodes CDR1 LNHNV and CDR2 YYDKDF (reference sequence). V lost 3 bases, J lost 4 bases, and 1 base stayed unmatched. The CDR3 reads CATSRDRGYEQYF. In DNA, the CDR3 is TGTGCCACCAGCAGGGACAGGGGTTACGAGCAGTACTTC.